These 27 T cell receptor beta chains were all obtained from the same sample, sequenced in a study of shared clonotypes between healthy human individuals. Measured with immunoSEQ multiplex PCR; TCRdb has only the in-frame clones, and not every one. Seen here are over 2 million clones, roughly 95% observed once, and the top ten hold about 1.1%. CD8 cells classed as naive were CD45RO-negative and positively selected for CCR7, excluding terminally differentiated effector memory CD45RA+ cells. Sequencing used naive CD8+ T cells sorted from blood. These receptors came from a man younger than 35 in good health.

About this clone itself: At one boundary the junction diverges from the germline segment, which might be a read error. The chain links TRBV28 to TRBJ2-4; TRBD1 aligns across 7 bases. This CDR3 region has 13 residues. Germline V CDR1 and CDR2: MDHEN, SYDVKM. The CDR3 DNA is TGTGCCAGCAGTTTATTCTATGGACAGGCGAGGGACTTC. Translating it yields CASSLFYGQARDF.

This chain joins TRBV6-1 and TRBJ2-7; TRBD2 matches 10 bases. This CDR3 has 15 residues. With V trimmed by 2 bases and J by 2 bases, 3 bases remained unmatched. CDR1 and CDR2 (germline): MNHNS, SASEGT. The CDR3 here is CASSEWTSGTYEQYF. CDR3 DNA: TGTGCCAGCAGTGAATGGACTAGCGGAACCTACGAGCAGTACTTC.

This clone showed up just once. CDR3 protein: CASSFGTAASSYEQYF. CDR3 nucleotides: TGTGCCAGCAGCTTTGGGACAGCGGCCAGCTCCTACGAGCAGTACTTC. The rearrangement uses TRBV5-6 and TRBJ2-7, with 7 nucleotides matching TRBD1. The CDR3 has 16 amino acids. J lost 0 bases, V lost 2 bases, and 8 bases had no gene match. Germline lookup yields CDR1 SGHDT and CDR2 YYEEEE.

The chain recombines TRBV6-5 with TRBJ1-3; the match to TRBD1 covers 7 bases. Germline trimming cut 5 bases from V and 4 bases from J; bases unmatched to any gene: 2. Germline V gives CDR1 MNHEY, CDR2 SVGAGI. There are 13 residues in the CDR3. The CDR3 sequence is CASSPGQGNTIYF. The CDR3 DNA is TGTGCCAGCAGTCCGGGACAGGGAAACACCATATATTTT.

The chain carries TRBV28 and TRBJ1-4; 7 nucleotides align to TRBD1. The germline CDR1 and CDR2 sequences are MDHEN and SYDVKM. The CDR3 runs to 17 residues. V lost 3 bases to trimming and J lost 0 bases; unmatched junction nucleotides: 7. The CDR3 sequence: CASSFDRESATNEKLFF. CDR3 bases: TGTGCCAGCAGTTTCGACAGGGAATCTGCAACTAATGAAAAACTGTTTTTT.

The CDR3 loop reads CARRTKGWNTEAFF. For the CDR3, the DNA is TGTGCCAGAAGGACGAAGGGCTGGAACACTGAAGCTTTCTTT. The chain joins TRBV5-3 to TRBJ1-1; D not certain. TRBV5-3 has ORF status, its function being uncertain. The ends were cut back, 5 bases at V and 1 base at J, with 12 bases in the middle. The CDR3 has 14 amino acids.

For this clone: Other DNA sequences in this sample translate to the same CDR3. The chain has TRBV13 and TRBJ1-1; no definite D call. V was clipped by 3 bases and J by 5 bases, with 7 bases between them. The CDR3 runs 12 residues. The germline V gene encodes CDR1 PRHDT and CDR2 FYEKMQ (reference sequence). The CDR3 protein is CASSLGATEAFF. The CDR3 DNA is TGTGCCAGCAGCTTGGGAGCAACTGAAGCTTTCTTT.

This CDR3 reads CASSLRGFGPGNIQYF. Here the CDR3 DNA reads TGTGCCAGCAGCTTGAGGGGTTTCGGGCCCGGCAACATTCAGTACTTC. The chain combines TRBV5-6 with TRBJ2-4; D possibly corresponds to TRBD1 (5 bases). The CDR3 runs to 16 residues. The V gene lost 1 base and the J gene lost 7 bases, with 18 bases spanning the gap. Germline V lookup: CDR1 SGHDT, CDR2 YYEEEE.

V usage is TRBV19 and J usage is TRBJ2-7; 10 nucleotides line up with TRBD1. Unmatched junction bases numbered 10, after V lost 5 bases and J lost 3 bases. CDR3 length equals 16 residues. The germline V gene has CDR1 LNHDA and CDR2 SQIVND (reference sequence). CDR3 DNA sequence: TGTGCCAGTAGTTCAGGGACAGGGGAGGCCCACTACGAGCAGTACTTC. Residues: CASSSGTGEAHYEQYF.

This chain joins TRBV5-1 and TRBJ2-7, with 7 bases fitting TRBD1. The J segment lost 3 bases and the V segment lost 4 bases, leaving 7 bases of the junction unmatched. The CDR3 spans 14 residues. Germline values: CDR1 SGHRS, CDR2 YFSETQ. The CDR3 nucleotides read TGCGCCAGCAGCCCTGGGGGACAGTACTACGAGCAGTACTTC. Protein sequence: CASSPGGQYYEQYF.

This clone was seen only once. This chain connects TRBV13 to TRBJ1-1; D ambiguous. CDR1 is PRHDT, CDR2 FYEKMQ, per germline (reference sequence). Deletions cut 4 bases from V and 7 bases from J, with 22 bases between. The CDR3 spans 16 residues. CDR3 sequence: CASSSPRGRVSGEAFF. For the CDR3, the DNA is TGTGCCAGCAGCTCCCCACGCGGGCGAGTCTCGGGTGAAGCTTTCTTT.

This rearrangement joins TRBV7-2 to TRBJ1-3, with D maybe TRBD1 (6 bases). CDR1 is SGHTA and CDR2 is FQGNSA in the germline V gene. This CDR3 region has 14 residues. Trimming removed 3 bases from V and 2 bases from J, with 8 bases in between. The CDR3 sequence: CASSLDSTGNTIYF. The CDR3 DNA reads as TGTGCCAGCAGCTTGGACAGTACTGGAAACACCATATATTTT.

The chain has TRBV5-6 and TRBJ2-1; D is possibly TRBD2 (6 bases). V was trimmed by 1 base and J by 9 bases, leaving 8 bases between them. Germline V gives CDR1 SGHDT, CDR2 YYEEEE. This CDR3 spans 12 amino acids. The CDR3 spells CASSLTGGEQFF. The CDR3 nucleotides are TGTGCCAGCAGCTTGACCGGGGGTGAGCAGTTCTTC.

V is TRBV5-1 and J is TRBJ2-3, with 12 positions matching TRBD2. The V segment lost 3 bases and the J segment 0 bases; nucleotides outside the gene matches: 2. Germline values: CDR1 SGHRS, CDR2 YFSETQ. This CDR3 is 16 amino acids long. The CDR3 bases are TGCGCCAGCAGCTCCGGACTAGCGGGGAGCACAGATACGCAGTATTTT. Translated: CASSSGLAGSTDTQYF.

This clone occurred once. V is TRBV7-9 and J is TRBJ2-5; 13 nucleotides agree with TRBD2. Losses at the gene ends were 5 bases for V and 1 base for J; bases not matched to a gene: 10. Germline CDR1 and CDR2: SEHNR and FQNEAQ (reference sequence). CDR3 length: 18 residues. The CDR3 sequence: CASSTGLAGVLSQETQYF. CDR3 sequence (DNA): TGTGCCAGCAGCACCGGACTAGCGGGGGTGCTATCCCAAGAGACCCAGTACTTC.

The CDR3 DNA follows: TGTGCCAGCAGCGTAGAAGCGGGAGGGCCCTACGAGCAGTACTTC. This gives the protein CASSVEAGGPYEQYF. The rearrangement links TRBV9 to TRBJ2-7, with 10 nucleotides matching TRBD2. Germline values: CDR1 SGDLS, CDR2 YYNGEE. The CDR3 is made up of 15 amino acids. Trimming at V came to 0 bases and at J to 2 bases, leaving 2 bases not matched to a gene.

The V call is TRBV15, the J call TRBJ1-1; 7 nucleotides agree with TRBD1. The trim removed 6 bases at V and 2 bases at J, leaving 9 bases unmatched. The length of the CDR3 is 15 residues. Germline V CDR1 and CDR2: LNHNV, YYDKDF (reference sequence). Here the CDR3 reads CATSNLNRGNTEAFF. The CDR3 nucleotides read TGTGCCACCAGTAACCTGAACAGGGGAAACACTGAAGCTTTCTTT.

V and J are TRBV9 and TRBJ2-6; D unclear. Germline values: CDR1 SGDLS, CDR2 YYNGEE. This CDR3 spans 16 amino acids. Between the trimmed V and J ends, which lost 0 bases and 0 bases, there was a span of 7 bases. In DNA form, the CDR3 reads TGTGCCAGCAGCGTAGATCGAGACTCTGGGGCCAACGTCCTGACTTTC. Its translation is CASSVDRDSGANVLTF.

This chain links TRBV19 with TRBJ1-1; D is perhaps TRBD1 (5 bases). CDR1 and CDR2 (germline): LNHDA, SQIVND (reference sequence). V lost 3 bases and J lost 10, with 12 bases in between. There are 12 residues in the CDR3. The CDR3 bases are TGTGCCAGTAGTATTGAGGCAGGGCCAGCTTTCTTT. It encodes CASSIEAGPAFF.

V and J are TRBV7-6 and TRBJ1-1, with D possibly being TRBD1 (6 bases). Trimming cost V 5 bases and J 2 bases, with 12 bases left between them. The CDR3 contains 14 residues. Germline CDR1 reads SGHVS; CDR2 reads FNYEAQ. The CDR3 region has the DNA TGTGCCAGCAGCGCAGGGGCGTTTAACACTGAAGCTTTCTTT. Translation: CASSAGAFNTEAFF.

The genes are TRBV6-5 and TRBJ1-2; tentatively, D is TRBD1 (5 bases). The CDR3 sequence is 15 residues long. Germline V gene data show CDR1 as MNHEY and CDR2 as SVGAGI. The V and J ends lost 0 bases and 1 base respectively, with 9 bases between them. CDR3 loop: CASSYSWGSNYGYTF. The CDR3 DNA reads TGTGCCAGCAGTTACTCGTGGGGGAGTAACTATGGCTACACCTTC.

This chain connects TRBV7-9 to TRBJ1-5; D may be TRBD1 (5 bases). Looked up from germline, CDR1 is SEHNR and CDR2 is FQNEAQ (reference sequence). The CDR3 consists of 14 residues. V was shortened by 5 bases and J by 2 bases, with 10 bases between the two germline ends. In DNA form, the CDR3 reads TGTGCCAGCAGCCAACAGGAGGGCAATCAGCCCCAGCATTTT. Its protein product is CASSQQEGNQPQHF.

The V gene is TRBV6-5, the J gene TRBJ1-2, with D perhaps matching TRBD1 (5 bases). Germline-derived CDR1 and CDR2 are MNHEY and SVGAGI. The CDR3 sequence is 12 residues long. V lost 1 base and J 7 bases, leaving 7 bases between the germline ends. The chain's CDR3 is CASSYFRGGYTF. The CDR3 DNA reads as TGTGCCAGCAGTTACTTTAGGGGTGGCTACACCTTC.

The rearrangement uses TRBV13 and TRBJ2-7; TRBD2 aligns across 8 bases. CDR1 is PRHDT, CDR2 FYEKMQ, per germline (reference sequence). The junction had 2 bases not matched to a gene; V was cut back by 3 bases and J by 1 base. This CDR3 comprises 14 residues. The chain's CDR3 is CASSLGLDSYEQYF. In DNA form, the CDR3 reads TGTGCCAGCAGCTTGGGACTAGATTCCTACGAGCAGTACTTC. Using reference TRBV13 and TRBJ2-7 for the parts outside the CDR3, the full variable domain is AAGVIQSPRHLIKEKRETATLKCYPIPRHDTVYWYQQGPGQDPQFLISFYEKMQSDKGSIPDRFSAQQFSDYHSELNMSSLELGDSALYFCASSLGLDSYEQYFGPGTRLTVT.

This chain links TRBV18 with TRBJ2-7, with TRBD2 identical over 13 bases. CDR3 length: 17 amino acids. Germline lookup yields CDR1 KGHSH and CDR2 LQKENI. After removal of 3 bases from V and 5 bases from J, the junction contained 10 bases not matched to a gene. This chain's CDR3 is CASSPDGLAGEVHEQYF. The CDR3, as DNA: TGTGCCAGCTCACCCGATGGACTAGCGGGAGAAGTCCACGAGCAGTACTTC.

J is TRBJ2-7 and V is TRBV5-1; perhaps TRBD2 as D (6 bases). Germline V gene lookup returns CDR1 SGHRS and CDR2 YFSETQ. The CDR3 loop spans 14 amino acids. The V end lost 0 bases, the J end lost 4 bases, and 11 bases lay between the germline ends. The CDR3 region is CASSLGTLAYEQYF. CDR3 coding DNA: TGCGCCAGCAGCTTGGGGACCCTAGCGTACGAGCAGTACTTC.

The rearrangement uses TRBV2 and TRBJ2-5; a possible D gene is TRBD2 (5 bases). The ends were cut back, 8 bases at V and 1 base at J, with 14 bases in the middle. This CDR3 contains 14 residues. Germline V gives CDR1 SNHLY, CDR2 FYNNEI. As DNA, the CDR3 is TGTGCCAGCGATGAGAGCGGAACCCAAGAGACCCAGTACTTC. This sequence encodes CASDESGTQETQYF. The full variable domain, completed using reference TRBV2 and TRBJ2-5, is EPEVTQTPSHQVTQMGQEVILRCVPISNHLYFYWYRQILGQKVEFLVSFYNNEISEKSEIFDDQFSVERPDGSNFTLKIRSTKLEDSAMYFCASDESGTQETQYFGPGTRLLVL.